This TCR beta chain comes out of a study of beta chain features in type 1 diabetes. Study observations and caveats: A moderate, significant TCRB CDR3 shortening appeared in type 1 diabetes across four CD4+ subsets.

J was trimmed by 5 bases and V by 10 bases; bases with no gene match: 5. The CDR3 is 12 amino acids. The germline V gene has CDR1 MDHEN and CDR2 SYDVKM. Of the isolated RNA, all was reverse transcribed, and so the sequenced material was expressed TCRB transcripts. Measured with immunoSEQ multiplex PCR; TCRdb has only the in-frame clones, and not every one. The sample holds around 150,000 clones, about a tenth seen once. Turning to this clone: Its antigen is currently unknown.

Sorted populations were all over 98% pure. The V call is TRBV28, the J call TRBJ2-1; 7 nucleotides align to TRBD1. This TCR derives from a man aged 25-45 years with type 1 diabetes. Sample: central memory CD4+ T cells from blood. In DNA form, the CDR3 reads TGTGCCACCCAGGGGACAGACAATGAGCAGTTCTTC. Translated: CATQGTDNEQFF.